These T cell receptor beta chains were read from a single sample in a study of T cells in Graves' hyperthyroidism and ophthalmopathy. TCRdb recomputed calls from the multiplex PCR reads with MiXCR, one row per CDR3 protein. The table includes fewer than 550,000 distinct CDR3 sequences, about 15% detected once. The sequenced sample was blood. Receptors originate from a woman aged 18-35 years with Graves' hyperthyroidism. Both conserved end residues are part of each CDR3. Fields, in order: D gene, J gene, clone size, V gene, CDR3 DNA, CDR3 protein. D genes are given only for firm matches. For some rows the clone size is stated as once, few or many, or as a class when expanded; others skip it.

NA	TRBJ1-1	many	TRBV4-2	TGTGCCAGCAGCCAAGGTATAGGCTTGAACACTGAAGCTTTCTTT	CASSQGIGLNTEAFF
TRBD2	TRBJ2-7	many	TRBV2	TGTGCCAGCAGTGACTCAAAACTAGCGGGATCGTCCTACGAGCAGTACTTC	CASSDSKLAGSSYEQYF
NA	TRBJ2-5	many	TRBV28	TGTGCCAGCAGTTTTCGCCCAGGGGAGGCCCTCCACGGGGGGACCCAGTACTTC	CASSFRPGEALHGGTQYF
NA	TRBJ1-2	many	TRBV2	TGTGCCAGCAGTGGTCAGGGGCGCCCCTATGGCTACACCTTC	CASSGQGRPYGYTF
NA	TRBJ2-1	NA	TRBV4-3	TGCGCCAGCAGCCAAGGACTAGTGATGAATGAGCAGTTCTTC	CASSQGLVMNEQFF
TRBD1	TRBJ2-7	NA	TRBV27	TGTGCCAGCAGTGGCCGCCCAGGGGGCGGAGGCGAGCAGTACTTC	CASSGRPGGGGEQYF
TRBD1	TRBJ1-6	NA	TRBV20-1	TGCAGTGCTCCGCGCGGGGACAGGGACTGGTCACCCCTCCACTTT	CSAPRGDRDWSPLHF
NA	TRBJ2-1	many	TRBV3-1	TGTGCCAGCAGCCAAGGCGGGTCTTTTGATGAGCAGTTCTTC	CASSQGGSFDEQFF
NA	TRBJ2-1	NA	TRBV3-1	TGTGCCAGCAGCCTCTATATTAATATCAGGGGATCCAATGAGCAGTTCTTC	CASSLYINIRGSNEQFF
TRBD1	TRBJ2-7	few	TRBV18	TGTGCCAGCTCACTAAAACAGGGGGCTACCGAGCAGTACTTC	CASSLKQGATEQYF
NA	TRBJ2-1	few	TRBV12-3/TRBV12-4	TGTGCCAGCAGTTTTTTGTCACGGATGGGCAATGAGCAGTTCTTC	CASSFLSRMGNEQFF
TRBD1	TRBJ2-7	many	TRBV7-8	TGTGCCAGCAGCCATGCATTCGGGACAGGCTTCACCTACGAGCAGTACTTC	CASSHAFGTGFTYEQYF
TRBD1	TRBJ2-1	once	TRBV27	TGTGCCAGCAGTTTAGGGACAGGAAGGAAGAATGAGCAGTTCTTC	CASSLGTGRKNEQFF
TRBD1	TRBJ1-6	NA	TRBV27	TGTGCCAGCAGTAGAAACCAGGGGGTCAGTAATTCACCCCTCCACTTT	CASSRNQGVSNSPLHF
TRBD1	TRBJ1-1	many	TRBV20-1	TGCAGTGCTAGATCCACAGGGGGCGCAGGGGCTTTCTTT	CSARSTGGAGAFF
NA	TRBJ2-1	many	TRBV20-1	TGCAGTATCTACTCCTACAATGAGCAGTTCTTC	CSIYSYNEQFF
TRBD2	TRBJ2-3	NA	TRBV7-2	TGTGCCAGCAGCTTAGGGGTAGCGGGAGTCACAGATACGCAGTATTTT	CASSLGVAGVTDTQYF
TRBD2	TRBJ2-7	NA	TRBV5-1	TGCGCCAGCAGCTTGGGAGCGGGAGGGCCTTTCTACGAGCAGTACTTC	CASSLGAGGPFYEQYF
TRBD2	TRBJ2-1	NA	TRBV20-1	TGCAGTGCTAGCTTCGGACTAGCGGGGGGCGCCAATGAGCAGTTCTTC	CSASFGLAGGANEQFF
TRBD2	TRBJ2-1	few	TRBV9	TGTGCCAGCAGCGTAGGTGTTAGCGGGAAAGAGCAGTTCTTC	CASSVGVSGKEQFF
TRBD1	TRBJ2-7	many	TRBV29-1	TGCAGCGTTGAAGGGCAGGGGGTTTTCGAGCAGTACTTC	CSVEGQGVFEQYF
NA	TRBJ2-6	NA	TRBV9	TGTGCCAGCAGCGTGGGGGCGGGGCTTAGTGGGGCCAACGTCCTGACTTTC	CASSVGAGLSGANVLTF
TRBD1	TRBJ1-2	NA	TRBV20-1	TGCAGTGCTACAGGGGGTTCTAACTATGGCTACACCTTC	CSATGGSNYGYTF
NA	TRBJ1-3	many	TRBV20-1	TGCAGTGCTAGAGCCCCGGACACCATATATTTT	CSARAPDTIYF
NA	TRBJ1-1	many	TRBV12-3/TRBV12-4	TGTGCCAGCAGTCGGGGGAGGGGAAACACTGAAGCTTTCTTT	CASSRGRGNTEAFF
TRBD2	TRBJ2-1	many	TRBV6-2/TRBV6-3	TGTGCCAGCAGGCGACTAGCGGGTACCTACAATGAGCAGTTCTTC	CASRRLAGTYNEQFF
NA	TRBJ1-4	NA	TRBV19	TGTGCCAGTGGGGCCGGGGCGGAAAAACTGTTTTTT	CASGAGAEKLFF
NA	TRBJ2-5	many	TRBV20-1	TGCAGTGCTCAAGACAGGAAAGAGACCCAGTACTTC	CSAQDRKETQYF
NA	TRBJ1-2	NA	TRBV19	TGTGCCAGTCAATATCGGACAGAGATCAACTATGGCTACACCTTC	CASQYRTEINYGYTF